The 26 T cell receptor beta chains below all came from one sample that was sequenced in a study of cytomegalovirus exposure and HLA in healthy donors. With 60 Vbeta and 13 Jbeta primers, the PCR was carried out. Data came from immunoSEQ multiplex PCR; TCRdb stores just in-frame clones and leaves some out. The sample has approximately 190,000 clones; over 75% are singletons. The sample comprised PBMCs. The receptors stem from a man aged 35 to 55 in good health and CMV-seropositive.

This clone was found once. J is TRBJ2-1 and V is TRBV7-9; TRBD2 matches at 9 bases. The CDR3 contains 15 residues. Trimming at V came to 1 base and at J to 6 bases, leaving 4 bases not matched to a gene. Per germline, CDR1 SEHNR and CDR2 FQNEAQ (reference sequence). DNA of the CDR3: TGTGCCAGCAGCTTAGATAGCGGGGGTCCCAATGAGCAGTTCTTC. It codes for CASSLDSGGPNEQFF.

This clone was detected a few times. The CDR3 loop reads CASSYLAGSTGELFF. In DNA form, the CDR3 reads TGTGCCAGCAGCTACCTAGCGGGATCCACCGGGGAGCTGTTTTTT. The chain joins TRBV7-3 to TRBJ2-2; 9 positions match TRBD2. The CDR3 runs 15 residues. Trimming cost V 4 bases and J 4 bases; bases outside gene matches: 4. The germline gives CDR1 SGHTA, CDR2 FQGTGA. The variable domain in full, with the rest retrieved from reference TRBV7-3 and TRBJ2-2, is GAGVSQTPSNKVTEKGKYVELRCDPISGHTALYWYRQSLGQGPEFLIYFQGTGAADDSGLPNDRFFAVRPEGSVSTLKIQRTERGDSAVYLCASSYLAGSTGELFFGEGSRLTVL.

The genes are TRBV5-1 and TRBJ2-5; 10 bases are shared with TRBD2. The CDR3 consists of 16 residues. J lost 2 bases, V lost 4 bases, and 8 bases had no gene match. Germline CDR1 is SGHRS and CDR2 is YFSETQ. DNA of the CDR3: TGCGCCAGCAGCCTCTCTAGCGGGGGTCTACAAGAGACCCAGTACTTC. This translates into CASSLSSGGLQETQYF.

The V call is TRBV21-1, the J call TRBJ2-7; no DNA check was done on the table's D call, TRBD2. TRBV21-1 is a documented pseudogene. The CDR3 has 12 residues. The CDR3 DNA reads TGTGCCATCAATATGGGGGGGTACGAGCAGTACTTC. Its translation is CAINMGGYEQYF.

This clone came up once. The genes are TRBV27 and TRBJ1-1, with a weak D call TRBD1 (5 bases). The V gene's germline CDR1 is MNHEY and CDR2 SMNVEV (reference sequence). Trimming removed 7 bases at V and 0 bases at J, with 15 bases between. This CDR3 contains 15 residues. CDR3 loop: CASIPSGGMNTEAFF. The CDR3 bases are TGTGCCAGCATCCCCTCGGGGGGTATGAACACTGAAGCTTTCTTT.

This clone was counted a single time. This chain uses TRBV27 with TRBJ1-2; no reliable D call. CDR1 MNHEY and CDR2 SMNVEV come from the germline V gene (reference sequence). CDR3 size: 11 residues. V was cut by 7 bases and J by 5 bases, with 8 bases left in between. The CDR3 here is CASTSGYGYTF. As DNA, the CDR3 is TGTGCCAGCACCTCGGGGTATGGCTACACCTTC.

CDR3 loop: CASSLDPPGTGANEQYF. The CDR3 DNA follows: TGTGCCAGCAGCTTAGACCCACCCGGGACAGGGGCGAACGAGCAGTACTTC. The V call is TRBV11-3, the J call TRBJ2-7; 10 bases align to TRBD1. Germline values: CDR1 SGHNT, CDR2 YENEEA. J gave up 5 bases and V 0 bases, and 10 bases lay outside the gene matches. The length of the CDR3 is 17 residues.

Here the CDR3 reads CASSQDKTVSGNTIYF. For the CDR3, the DNA is TGCGCCAGCAGCCAAGACAAAACGGTCTCTGGAAACACCATATATTTT. V is TRBV4-3 and J is TRBJ1-3; D remains ambiguous. V was clipped by 0 bases and J by 0 bases, with 9 bases between them. There are 16 residues in the CDR3. Germline CDR1 LGHNA, CDR2 YSLEER.

The rearrangement joins TRBV6-1 to TRBJ2-2; no definite D call. The CDR3 consists of 14 residues. Germline loops: CDR1 MNHNS, CDR2 SASEGT. Deletions cut 7 bases from V and 2 bases from J, with 11 bases between. The DNA of the CDR3 is TGTGCCAGCATTTATGTCGTAAACACCGGGGAGCTGTTTTTT. The encoded protein is CASIYVVNTGELFF.

This sequence joins TRBV6-6 and TRBJ2-3, with 7 positions matching TRBD2. Unmatched junction bases numbered 7, after V lost 2 bases and J lost 2 bases. The CDR3 extends over 16 amino acids. From germline, CDR1 is MNHNY and CDR2 SVGAGI (reference sequence). CDR3 residues: CASSYTSSGPTDTQYF. CDR3 bases: TGTGCCAGCAGTTACACCTCTAGCGGACCCACAGATACGCAGTATTTT.

The CDR3 DNA reads as TGTGCCAGCAGCCAGGGACTAGCGGGGGGGCGGGGCACAGATACGCAGTATTTT. It encodes CASSQGLAGGRGTDTQYF. V and J are TRBV7-2 and TRBJ2-3; 16 bases match TRBD2. The length of the CDR3 is 18 residues. CDR1 is SGHTA and CDR2 is FQGNSA in the germline V gene. The V segment lost 5 bases and the J segment 1 base; nucleotides outside the gene matches: 6.

V is TRBV5-1 and J is TRBJ2-5, with 13 bases that match TRBD2. Germline values: CDR1 SGHRS, CDR2 YFSETQ. CDR3 length equals 17 residues. The V segment lost 4 bases and the J segment 4 bases; nucleotides outside the gene matches: 10. CDR3 sequence reads: CASSTGLAGAEGETQYF. The CDR3 DNA reads TGCGCCAGCAGCACCGGACTAGCGGGGGCTGAGGGAGAGACCCAGTACTTC.

The V call is TRBV29-1, the J call TRBJ2-7, with a possible D match to TRBD1 (6 bases). Germline values: CDR1 SQVTM, CDR2 ANQGSEA. Between the trimmed V and J ends, which lost 6 bases and 0 bases, there was a span of 15 bases. This CDR3 has 14 residues. CDR3 in amino acids: CSVTDRTSSYEQYF. CDR3 bases: TGCAGCGTAACCGACAGGACGAGCTCCTACGAGCAGTACTTC.

The chain is built from TRBV6-6 and TRBJ2-7, with 8 bases aligning to TRBD2. Germline V CDR1 and CDR2: MNHNY, SVGAGI (reference sequence). The CDR3 runs 16 residues. V lost 5 bases to trimming and J lost 4 bases; unmatched junction nucleotides: 13. The CDR3 is CASSRWMSGGGYEQYF. In DNA form, the CDR3 reads TGTGCCAGCAGTAGGTGGATGAGCGGGGGAGGGTACGAGCAGTACTTC.

This clone was found a few times. J is TRBJ1-1 and V is TRBV15, with D uncertain. Trimming removed 7 bases at V and 4 bases at J, with 13 bases between. CDR1 is LNHNV, CDR2 YYDKDF, per germline (reference sequence). The CDR3 totals 13 residues. In DNA form, the CDR3 reads TGTGCCACCATGTCGGGAGCTGGCACTGAAGCTTTCTTT. Protein: CATMSGAGTEAFF. Complete variable domain (other parts from reference TRBV15 and TRBJ1-1): DAMVIQNPRYQVTQFGKPVTLSCSQTLNHNVMYWYQQKSSQAPKLLFHYYDKDFNNEADTPDNFQSRRPNTSFCFLDIRSPGLGDTAMYLCATMSGAGTEAFFGQGTRLTVV.

CDR3 region: CASSLAGWEGETQYF. For the CDR3, the DNA is TGCGCCAGCAGCTTGGCCGGTTGGGAGGGGGAGACCCAGTACTTC. V usage is TRBV5-1 and J usage is TRBJ2-5, with TRBD2 matching over 7 bases. The CDR3 runs to 15 residues. With V trimmed by 0 bases and J by 5 bases, 7 bases remained unmatched. Germline CDR1 is SGHRS and CDR2 is YFSETQ.

This rearrangement joins TRBV30 to TRBJ1-6, with 8 bases fitting TRBD1. CDR3 size: 16 residues. CDR1 is GTSNPN, CDR2 SVGIG, per germline (reference sequence). V was clipped by 1 base and J by 9 bases; unmatched bases: 11. CDR3 protein: CAWSAPDRALGSPLHF. CDR3 DNA: TGTGCCTGGAGTGCCCCGGACAGGGCTTTAGGTTCACCCCTCCACTTT.

As regards this clone: Other DNA sequences in the same sample also yield this CDR3. This sequence joins TRBV27 and TRBJ1-2; the D gene is possibly TRBD1 (5 bases). CDR1 MNHEY and CDR2 SMNVEV come from the germline V gene (reference sequence). The CDR3 totals 15 residues. V gave up 0 bases and J gave up 4 bases, with 12 bases separating them. In DNA, the CDR3 is TGTGCCAGCAGTTTATCGGGGGGGGGTTCCTATGGCTACACCTTC. This translates into CASSLSGGGSYGYTF.

The gene calls are TRBV6-6 and TRBJ2-5; perhaps TRBD1 as D (5 bases). Germline-derived CDR1 and CDR2 are MNHNY and SVGAGI (reference sequence). CDR3 length: 13 amino acids. Deletions cut 0 bases from V and 5 bases from J, with 7 bases between. The CDR3 nucleotides are TGTGCCAGCAGTTACTCCAGGGCGGAGACCCAGTACTTC. Its translation: CASSYSRAETQYF.

CDR3 sequence: CASSFRGRNYGYTF. CDR3 DNA: TGTGCCAGCAGCTTCAGGGGGCGGAACTATGGCTACACCTTC. The J gene is TRBJ1-2, the V gene TRBV7-2; TRBD1 matches 8 bases. The V gene end was trimmed by 3 bases and the J gene end by 2 bases; junction bases not matched to a gene: 2. This CDR3 is 14 amino acids long. CDR1 and CDR2 (germline): SGHTA, FQGNSA. Using reference TRBV7-2 and TRBJ1-2 for the parts outside the CDR3, the full variable domain is GAGVSQSPSNKVTEKGKDVELRCDPISGHTALYWYRQSLGQGLEFLIYFQGNSAPDKSGLPSDRFSAERTGGSVSTLTIQRTQQEDSAVYLCASSFRGRNYGYTFGSGTRLTVV.

V is TRBV30 and J is TRBJ1-5; D uncertain. Looked up from germline, CDR1 is GTSNPN and CDR2 is SVGIG (reference sequence). Trimming cost V 1 base and J 4 bases, with 5 bases left between them. The CDR3 spans 12 residues. In nucleotides, the CDR3 is TGTGCCTGGAGTGACTTTAATCAGCCCCAGCATTTT. This codes for CAWSDFNQPQHF.

This clone was seen once. The CDR3: CASTSQYSGNTIYF. In DNA, the CDR3 is TGTGCCAGTACCTCACAGTACTCTGGAAACACCATATATTTT. The rearrangement joins TRBV19 to TRBJ1-3; D is undetermined. From germline, CDR1 is LNHDA and CDR2 SQIVND (reference sequence). The CDR3 length is 14 residues. The V end was cut by 7 bases, the J end by 0 bases, with 10 bases between.

This clone has a handful of counts. The rearrangement uses TRBV4-3 and TRBJ1-3; 7 bases are shared with TRBD1. This CDR3 is 15 amino acids long. Germline V CDR1 and CDR2: LGHNA, YSLEER. V lost 3 bases and J lost 4; bases outside the gene matches: 6. The CDR3 region is CASSHDRDRGNTIYF. CDR3 nucleotide sequence: TGCGCCAGCAGCCATGATCGGGACAGAGGAAACACCATATATTTT.

This clone has more than one count but fewer than ten. The chain links TRBV5-1 to TRBJ2-6; possible D gene TRBD2, 5 bases. The CDR3 runs to 14 residues. CDR1 SGHRS and CDR2 YFSETQ come from the germline V gene. Trimming shortened V by 2 bases and J by 4 bases, and 7 bases separated the two germline ends. This CDR3 is CASSFTGGANVLTF. The CDR3 DNA is TGCGCCAGCAGCTTTACGGGAGGGGCCAACGTCCTGACTTTC. The whole variable domain, remainder taken from reference TRBV5-1 and TRBJ2-6, is KAGVTQTPRYLIKTRGQQVTLSCSPISGHRSVSWYQQTPGQGLQFLFEYFSETQRNKGNFPGRFSGRQFSNSRSEMNVSTLELGDSALYLCASSFTGGANVLTFGAGSRLTVL.

In its sample, this clone was seen a few times. Other DNA sequences of this sample code for an identical CDR3. This chain joins TRBV7-9 and TRBJ1-1, with D hard to call. V was clipped by 1 base and J by 1 base, with 7 bases between them. CDR1 is SEHNR and CDR2 is FQNEAQ in the germline V gene (reference sequence). CDR3 size: 14 residues. CDR3 in amino acids: CASSLGSGNTEAFF. CDR3 DNA: TGTGCCAGCAGCTTAGGGTCCGGGAACACTGAAGCTTTCTTT.

The chain uses TRBV2 and TRBJ2-6; 10 nucleotides match TRBD1. Looked up from germline, CDR1 is SNHLY and CDR2 is FYNNEI. J lost 3 bases, V lost 0 bases, and 2 bases had no gene match. This CDR3 region has 17 residues. DNA for the CDR3: TGTGCCAGCAGTGAAGCGACAGGGGGCAATGGGGCCAACGTCCTGACTTTC. Its protein product is CASSEATGGNGANVLTF.